A single sample gave rise to the 27 T cell receptor beta chains below, sequenced in a study of response to subunit inactivated influenza vaccine. Each CDR3 protein is one row after TCRdb ran MiXCR on the RT-PCR reads. This table has about 620,000 distinct CDR3 sequences, 10% to 12% appearing once. The same sample was also studied in work on T cells expressing NK-cell markers. That study reports: 5'RACE template switching with UMIs generated TCR beta cDNA.

Sequences were derived from PBMCs from blood, sampled on the day of vaccination. The source is a man over 45 who received an inactivated influenza vaccine.

This clonotype turned up a few times. The V call is TRBV27, the J call TRBJ2-6, with TRBD1 identical over 9 bases. CDR1 and CDR2 from the germline V gene are MNHEY and SMNVEV (reference sequence). The CDR3 is 17 amino acids. After removal of 8 bases from V and 2 bases from J, the junction contained 10 bases not matched to a gene. CDR3 sequence (DNA): TGTGCCAGCCGGGCGGGACAGGGAGTAACTGGGGCCAACGTCCTGACTTTC. Its translation is CASRAGQGVTGANVLTF.

This clonotype came up a few times. The chain combines TRBV5-1 with TRBJ2-5, with 7 positions matching TRBD1. The CDR3 consists of 14 residues. The germline V gene encodes CDR1 SGHRS and CDR2 YFSETQ. V gave up 4 bases and J gave up 5 bases; unmatched junction bases: 8. CDR3 sequence (DNA): TGCGCCAGCAGCATCGACAGGGTTCGGGAGACCCAGTACTTC. Translation gives CASSIDRVRETQYF.

This clonotype was detected only a few times. The chain joins TRBV29-1 to TRBJ2-3; TRBD2 matches at 11 bases. V lost 6 bases and J lost 4; bases outside the gene matches: 9. Germline CDR1 SQVTM, CDR2 ANQGSEA. CDR3 length: 15 residues. For the CDR3, the DNA is TGCAGCGTCGCGTTGACTAGCGGGATCCCAGATACGCAGTATTTT. It encodes CSVALTSGIPDTQYF.

The chain carries TRBV12-3 or TRBV12-4 and TRBJ2-7; 7 bases are a match to TRBD2. This CDR3 contains 14 residues. Unmatched junction bases numbered 8, after V lost 7 bases and J lost 2 bases. CDR3 amino acids: CASIRAGETYEQYF. Written as DNA, the CDR3 is TGTGCCAGCATCAGGGCGGGGGAAACCTACGAGCAGTACTTC.

Concerning this clonotype: At one end, the junction sequence differs from germline, possibly due to a read error. The V and J genes are TRBV28 and TRBJ2-5; D is uncertain. The CDR3 has 16 residues. Germline lookup yields CDR1 MDHEN and CDR2 SYDVKM. CDR3 sequence: CVSSFGVSRSQETQYF. As DNA, the CDR3 is TGTGTCAGCAGTTTTGGGGTTTCGCGGTCCCAAGAGACCCAGTACTTC.

V gene TRBV10-3 combines with J gene TRBJ1-1; possibly TRBD1 for D (6 bases). CDR3 size: 12 residues. V lost 11 bases and J 3 bases, leaving 13 bases between the germline ends. Germline CDR1 ENHRY, CDR2 SYGVKD. The CDR3 DNA follows: TGTGCCTTCCAGAGGGGGTACACTGAAGCTTTCTTT. Amino acids: CAFQRGYTEAFF.

This clonotype was detected only a few times. V gene TRBV3-1 combines with J gene TRBJ1-5; 9 bases map to TRBD1. The CDR3 runs to 15 residues. The V gene's germline CDR1 is LGHDT and CDR2 YNNKEL (reference sequence). Losses at the gene ends were 4 bases for V and 3 bases for J; bases not matched to a gene: 4. CDR3 bases: TGTGCCAGCAGCCTTGGACAGGGGCCCAATCAGCCCCAGCATTTT. Protein product: CASSLGQGPNQPQHF.

The rearrangement uses TRBV7-2 and TRBJ2-1, with 10 bases identical to TRBD2. There are 19 residues in the CDR3. Germline trimming cut 0 bases from V and 5 bases from J; bases unmatched to any gene: 13. Germline CDR1 and CDR2: SGHTA and FQGNSA. This CDR3 reads CASSLALGRALAGNNEQFF. DNA for the CDR3: TGTGCCAGCAGCTTAGCGCTGGGTCGTGCACTAGCGGGAAACAATGAGCAGTTCTTC. Looking up the rest from reference TRBV7-2 and TRBJ2-1 gives the full variable domain: GAGVSQSPSNKVTEKGKDVELRCDPISGHTALYWYRQSLGQGLEFLIYFQGNSAPDKSGLPSDRFSAERTGGSVSTLTIQRTQQEDSAVYLCASSLALGRALAGNNEQFFGPGTRLTVL.

The table lists this clonotype with a few counts. The chain is built from TRBV7-9 and TRBJ2-3, with 8 bases lining up with TRBD2. The germline CDR1 and CDR2 sequences are SEHNR and FQNEAQ (reference sequence). The CDR3 extends over 14 amino acids. Trimming cost V 5 bases and J 4 bases; bases outside gene matches: 5. The CDR3 coding sequence is TGTGCCAGCAGCATTAGCGGGATTGCAGATACGCAGTATTTT. This encodes CASSISGIADTQYF.

This clonotype was seen ten or more times. This sequence joins TRBV3-1 and TRBJ1-2; D perhaps matches TRBD1 (5 bases). V gave up 0 bases and J gave up 8 bases, with 19 bases separating them. The V gene's germline CDR1 is LGHDT and CDR2 YNNKEL (reference sequence). CDR3 length: 16 amino acids. CDR3 in amino acids: CASSQEPRAFPFGYTF. The CDR3 DNA reads TGTGCCAGCAGCCAAGAACCCAGGGCCTTTCCTTTCGGCTACACCTTC.

The chain employs TRBV18 and TRBJ1-2; D gene uncertain. Trimming left V 2 bases short and J 3 bases short, with 7 bases between. The germline CDR1 and CDR2 sequences are KGHSH and LQKENI. CDR3 length: 13 residues. CDR3 in amino acids: CASSPNSDYGYTF. The CDR3, as DNA: TGTGCCAGCTCACCAAATTCAGACTATGGCTACACCTTC.

At least ten counts were recorded for this clonotype. The V call is TRBV7-2, the J call TRBJ2-1; no clear D. V lost 4 bases and J lost 3, with 7 bases in between. The CDR3 totals 13 residues. CDR1 and CDR2 from the germline V gene are SGHTA and FQGNSA. The CDR3 DNA follows: TGTGCCAGCAGCTGGAACAGCTACAATGAGCAGTTCTTC. It codes for CASSWNSYNEQFF.

The chain joins TRBV5-4 to TRBJ2-1, with no clear D. Per the germline V gene, CDR1 is SGHNT and CDR2 is YYREEE (reference sequence). The CDR3 contains 17 residues. With 0 bases removed from V and 2 bases from J, the gap between germline ends came to 15 bases. The CDR3 reads CASSLELFSRTYNEQFF. The CDR3 nucleotides are TGTGCCAGCAGCTTGGAGCTCTTCAGCCGAACCTACAATGAGCAGTTCTTC.

Only a few counts were recorded for this clonotype. This sequence joins TRBV4-2 and TRBJ2-2, with 12 positions matching TRBD2. Trimming at V came to 6 bases and at J to 2 bases, leaving 7 bases not matched to a gene. Germline V gene lookup returns CDR1 LGHNA and CDR2 YNFKEQ. The CDR3 sequence is 17 residues long. The CDR3: CASRRGLAGLNTGELFF. CDR3 bases: TGTGCCAGCAGGAGAGGACTAGCGGGATTAAACACCGGGGAGCTGTTTTTT.

The sample holds a few counts of this clonotype. The chain joins TRBV3-1 to TRBJ2-6, with 9 bases fitting TRBD1. The CDR3 has 18 amino acids. The V and J ends lost 4 bases and 0 bases, in that order; junction bases with no gene match: 7. The germline gives CDR1 LGHDT, CDR2 YNNKEL (reference sequence). The CDR3 bases are TGTGCCAGCAGCCCGACAGGGGGATTGGTCTCTGGGGCCAACGTCCTGACTTTC. This encodes CASSPTGGLVSGANVLTF.

Only a few counts were recorded for this clonotype. This chain links TRBV6-2 or TRBV6-3 with TRBJ1-5; D not resolved. CDR1 MNHEY and CDR2 SVGEGT come from the germline V gene. The germline V and J ends were trimmed by 10 bases and 9 bases, with 19 bases remaining between them. The CDR3 sequence is 13 residues long. CDR3 in DNA: TGTGCCACTTATGGGCTCTCCAAGGGGCCCCAGCATTTT. This translates into CATYGLSKGPQHF.

This clonotype turned up a few times. V usage is TRBV10-3 and J usage is TRBJ2-1; 10 nucleotides line up with TRBD2. Germline V gene data show CDR1 as ENHRY and CDR2 as SYGVKD. V shed 4 bases, J shed 4 bases, and the junction held 7 bases outside the gene matches. The CDR3 length is 16 residues. The DNA of the CDR3 is TGTGCCATCAGTGGGGGTAGCGGGAGGTCATACAATGAGCAGTTCTTC. This gives the protein CAISGGSGRSYNEQFF.

DNA of the CDR3: TGTGCCAGCAGTTACGTCGGGGGGGCTCGGGGCACAGATACGCAGTATTTT. It codes for CASSYVGGARGTDTQYF. The chain uses TRBV6-5 and TRBJ2-3; 8 bases fit TRBD2. V trimming: 2 bases; J trimming: 1 base; junction bases outside the gene matches: 8. The CDR3 extends over 17 amino acids. Germline assignment: CDR1 MNHEY and CDR2 SVGAGI.

This clonotype appeared a few times. The rearrangement joins TRBV6-2 or TRBV6-3 to TRBJ2-2; no firm D call. The germline V gene has CDR1 MNHEY and CDR2 SVGEGT. The CDR3 sequence is 14 residues long. V was pared by 5 bases and J by 4 bases, with 11 bases between. The CDR3 region is CASSLEQSTGELFF. CDR3 nucleotides: TGTGCCAGCAGTCTAGAACAAAGCACCGGGGAGCTGTTTTTT.

In its sample, this clonotype was seen a few times. The rearrangement joins TRBV2 to TRBJ2-1; 9 positions agree with TRBD2. The ends lost 7 bases at V and 2 bases at J; junction bases unmatched: 6. The CDR3 is made up of 15 amino acids. Germline-derived CDR1 and CDR2 are SNHLY and FYNNEI. In nucleotides, the CDR3 is TGTGCCAGCAAATACGGCGGGGGGGCCTACAATGAGCAGTTCTTC. This sequence encodes CASKYGGGAYNEQFF. Based on the CDR3 plus reference TRBV2 and TRBJ2-1, the full variable domain is EPEVTQTPSHQVTQMGQEVILRCVPISNHLYFYWYRQILGQKVEFLVSFYNNEISEKSEIFDDQFSVERPDGSNFTLKIRSTKLEDSAMYFCASKYGGGAYNEQFFGPGTRLTVL.

This clonotype was found a few times. The V and J genes are TRBV20-1 and TRBJ2-7; 14 positions match TRBD2. Unmatched junction bases numbered 11, after V lost 4 bases and J lost 6 bases. Germline V gene lookup returns CDR1 DFQATT and CDR2 SNEGSKA (reference sequence). This CDR3 region has 16 residues. The CDR3 sequence is CSATRPGLAGGGEQYF. The DNA for the CDR3 is TGCAGTGCTACCCGACCCGGACTAGCGGGGGGCGGCGAGCAGTACTTC.

This clonotype was observed at least ten times. The chain carries TRBV15 and TRBJ2-2; possible D gene TRBD2, 6 bases. The CDR3 sequence is 15 residues long. Germline V gives CDR1 LNHNV, CDR2 YYDKDF (reference sequence). V was cut by 2 bases and J by 7 bases, with 14 bases left in between. The CDR3 nucleotides are TGTGCCACCAGCAGACGCGGGGCCGGCGGCGGGGAGCTGTTTTTT. Translating it yields CATSRRGAGGGELFF.

The chain recombines TRBV29-1 with TRBJ1-1; D gene ambiguous. The ends were cut back, 6 bases at V and 5 bases at J, with 10 bases in the middle. Germline CDR1 and CDR2: SQVTM and ANQGSEA. This CDR3 is 11 amino acids long. The CDR3 sequence is CSVTWGTEAFF. CDR3 sequence (DNA): TGCAGCGTGACATGGGGAACTGAAGCTTTCTTT.

At least ten counts were recorded for this clonotype. This chain uses TRBV7-9 with TRBJ2-2; D gene uncertain. Germline V gene lookup returns CDR1 SEHNR and CDR2 FQNEAQ (reference sequence). The CDR3 has 10 residues. CDR3 in amino acids: CVVGTGELFF. The CDR3 coding sequence is TGTGTCGTGGGAACCGGGGAGCTGTTTTTT.

The V gene is TRBV7-2, the J gene TRBJ2-1; TRBD2 is a possible D gene (5 bases). CDR1 is SGHTA and CDR2 is FQGNSA in the germline V gene. The germline V and J ends were trimmed by 1 base and 2 bases, with 6 bases remaining between them. The CDR3 length is 14 residues. CDR3 in amino acids: CASSLVSAYNEQFF. CDR3 in DNA: TGTGCCAGCAGCTTAGTTAGCGCCTACAATGAGCAGTTCTTC. Filled out from reference TRBV7-2 and TRBJ2-1, the complete variable domain reads GAGVSQSPSNKVTEKGKDVELRCDPISGHTALYWYRQSLGQGLEFLIYFQGNSAPDKSGLPSDRFSAERTGGSVSTLTIQRTQQEDSAVYLCASSLVSAYNEQFFGPGTRLTVL.

This clonotype was counted only a few times. The CDR3 reads CASSPHPGQGGGEQFF. CDR3 coding DNA: TGTGCCAGCAGCCCCCACCCCGGACAGGGTGGCGGTGAGCAGTTCTTC. V and J are TRBV7-9 and TRBJ2-1; 8 bases map to TRBD1. The length of the CDR3 is 16 residues. CDR1 and CDR2 from the germline V gene are SEHNR and FQNEAQ (reference sequence). Trimming removed 5 bases from V and 9 bases from J; junction bases left unmatched: 15.

This clonotype was seen more than once but under ten times. The V and J genes are TRBV18 and TRBJ2-1; D ambiguous. The CDR3 totals 16 residues. Germline V CDR1 and CDR2: KGHSH, LQKENI. Trimming shortened V by 2 bases and J by 0 bases, and 11 bases separated the two germline ends. DNA for the CDR3: TGTGCCAGCTCACCATTTAGCCAGAGCTCCTACAATGAGCAGTTCTTC. Amino acid sequence: CASSPFSQSSYNEQFF.